The present TCR beta chain was sequenced within a study of CD8+ T cells in alopecia areata. Treatment indicated: oral pan-JAK inhibitor, 5-10 mg twice daily. Whole-study results and caveats: Tofacitinib delivered significant drops in scalp clonality and in expanded CD8+ clones among the top 100. Especially in alopecia totalis/universalis, lesional scalp showed greater clonality than normal scalp did.

The germline V gene encodes CDR1 MNHNS and CDR2 SASEGT. Trimming left V 6 bases short and J 0 bases short, with 8 bases between. There are 13 residues in the CDR3. RNA extraction was followed by reverse transcription into cDNA, which acted as the sequencing template. The assay was immunoSEQ multiplex PCR, and TCRdb's table has in-frame clones only and misses some. The sample records around 300,000 clones, 45% to 70% being singletons. This clone showed up just a few times. Its antigen remains unknown. This sample includes further DNA sequences coding for the same CDR3. The sample here was CD4+ T cells sorted from blood, taken between weeks 51 and 54, from a patient treated with tofacitinib. The chain combines TRBV6-1 with TRBJ2-5, with a possible D match to TRBD2 (5 bases). The source is a human donor with alopecia areata. The CDR3 reads CASSQDYQETQYF. The CDR3 DNA reads TGTGCCAGCAGCCAGGACTACCAAGAGACCCAGTACTTC.